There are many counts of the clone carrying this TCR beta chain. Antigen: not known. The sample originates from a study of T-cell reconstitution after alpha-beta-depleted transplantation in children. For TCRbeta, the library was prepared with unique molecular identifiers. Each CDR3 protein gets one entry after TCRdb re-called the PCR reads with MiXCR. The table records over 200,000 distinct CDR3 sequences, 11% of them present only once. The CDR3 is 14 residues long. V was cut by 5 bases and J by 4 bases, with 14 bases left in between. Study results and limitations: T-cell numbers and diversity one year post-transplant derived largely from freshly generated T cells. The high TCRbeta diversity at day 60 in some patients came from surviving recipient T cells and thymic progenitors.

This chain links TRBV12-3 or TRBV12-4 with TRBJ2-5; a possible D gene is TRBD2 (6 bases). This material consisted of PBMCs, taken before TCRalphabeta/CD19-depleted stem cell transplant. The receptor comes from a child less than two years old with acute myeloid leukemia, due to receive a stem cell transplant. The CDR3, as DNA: TGTGCCAGCAGTACTAATGGAGGGGCAGAGACCCAGTACTTC. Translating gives CASSTNGGAETQYF.